This TCR beta chain was captured in a study of OX40 agonist ivuxolimab in advanced cancers. Study context: Six ivuxolimab dose levels, 0.01 to 10 mg/kg, were given intravenously every 2 weeks. The study, taken as a whole, reports: Several nonresponders also turned out to have low normalized T-cell clonal expansion.

Using immunoSEQ multiplex PCR, the repertoire was profiled, and TCRdb retains in-frame clones only, with some absent. The sample yields roughly 25,000 clones, 77% seen once. About this clone: Its antigen remains unknown.

The sample in question was CD4+ or CD8+ T cells sorted from blood, obtained in a trial of the OX40 agonist ivuxolimab. The sequence was obtained from an adult with an advanced solid tumor such as melanoma, head and neck, liver or kidney cancer.

CDR3 in DNA: TGTGCCAGCAGCTTAGATGGCGGGTCCCAGTTCTTC. Protein product: CASSLDGGSQFF. The V and J genes are TRBV11-2 and TRBJ2-1; the D gene is possibly TRBD2 (5 bases). Per the germline V gene, CDR1 is SGHAT and CDR2 is FQNNGV. V was trimmed by 0 bases and J by 13 bases, leaving 10 bases between them. The CDR3 has 12 amino acids.